This TCR beta chain derives from a study of beta chain features in type 1 diabetes. Overall study context: Cell yields, gender and age were similar in healthy donors and patients. Regarding the study as a whole: It was possible that PCR favored shorter templates, equally so in patients and controls.

Isolated RNA was reverse transcribed in full, so expressed TCRB transcripts were sequenced. Generated by immunoSEQ multiplex PCR, the TCRdb table keeps only in-frame clones and is missing some. Of fewer than 650,000 clones listed, roughly 15% are singletons. This clone was detected a few times. Its matching antigen is unknown. The CDR3 has 15 residues. The ends lost 4 bases at V and 7 bases at J; junction bases unmatched: 7. Germline V gene data show CDR1 as MGHDK and CDR2 as SYGVNS. Sorting gave populations that all exceeded 98% purity. The V gene is TRBV25-1, the J gene TRBJ1-2, with 12 bases matching TRBD1. The sequenced material came from naive CD4+ T cells from blood. This clonotype was sampled from a man between 18 and 35 years old in good health. This CDR3 is CASSGRDRGRSGYTF. The CDR3, as DNA: TGTGCCAGCAGTGGCCGGGACAGGGGGCGCTCTGGCTACACCTTC.